What follows are 8 T cell receptor beta chains derived from one specimen sequenced in a study of blood T cell repertoires in COVID-19. Only in-frame clones appear in the TCRdb table, and some are missing; sequencing was by immunoSEQ multiplex PCR. This sample has around 100,000 clones, with more than 80% found just once. The specimen was peripheral blood. All receptors derive from a woman of 80 years or more with acute or convalescent COVID-19.

The chain links TRBV7-2 to TRBJ2-7, with TRBD1 as a possible D gene (6 bases). Germline CDR1 and CDR2: SGHTA and FQGNSA. V was cut by 6 bases and J by 2 bases, with 14 bases left in between. This CDR3 region has 14 residues. The CDR3 bases are TGTGCCAGCAGACGGGTAGGGACAACCTACGAGCAGTACTTC. Translation gives CASRRVGTTYEQYF.

This chain uses TRBV10-3 with TRBJ1-1; 7 bases align to TRBD1. The germline CDR1 and CDR2 sequences are ENHRY and SYGVKD. The V and J ends lost 5 bases and 1 base, in that order; junction bases with no gene match: 7. The CDR3 length is 15 residues. CDR3 residues: CAISKRGQTNTEAFF. For the CDR3, the DNA is TGTGCCATCAGTAAACGGGGACAGACGAACACTGAAGCTTTCTTT.

This clone has just one count. The J gene is TRBJ2-6, the V gene TRBV4-3, with D possibly matching TRBD1 (5 bases). The germline V gene has CDR1 LGHNA and CDR2 YSLEER. The length of the CDR3 is 16 residues. V shed 0 bases and J shed 2 bases, with 8 bases lying between them. The CDR3 region has the DNA TGCGCCAGCAGCCAAGATAGGGGAACTGGGGCCAACGTCCTGACTTTC. This translates into CASSQDRGTGANVLTF.

J is TRBJ2-7 and V is TRBV6-5; D is possibly TRBD1 (6 bases). This CDR3 is 14 amino acids long. Trimming shortened V by 6 bases and J by 2 bases, and 14 bases separated the two germline ends. Germline V CDR1 and CDR2: MNHEY, SVGAGI. The CDR3 DNA is TGTGCCAGCAGCCTTTTAACAGGGACCTACGAGCAGTACTTC. Translating it yields CASSLLTGTYEQYF.

The chain carries TRBV9 and TRBJ2-3; tentative D call: TRBD2 (6 bases). Germline CDR1 reads SGDLS; CDR2 reads YYNGEE. The V end lost 2 bases, the J end lost 0 bases, and 16 bases lay between the germline ends. CDR3 length equals 17 residues. CDR3: CASSVGTGGASTDTQYF. CDR3 DNA sequence: TGTGCCAGCAGCGTCGGGACTGGAGGCGCTAGCACAGATACGCAGTATTTT. Drawing the rest from reference TRBV9 and TRBJ2-3, the complete variable domain is DSGVTQTPKHLITATGQRVTLRCSPRSGDLSVYWYQQSLDQGLQFLIQYYNGEERAKGNILERFSAQQFPDLHSELNLSSLELGDSALYFCASSVGTGGASTDTQYFGPGTRLTVL.

This rearrangement joins TRBV3-1 (or the pseudogene TRBV3-2) to TRBJ2-1; 8 bases agree with TRBD1. Germline CDR1 is LGHDT and CDR2 is YNNKEL (reference sequence). CDR3 length: 14 amino acids. J was trimmed by 1 base and V by 4 bases; bases with no gene match: 0. CDR3 sequence (DNA): TGTGCCAGCAGCCGACAGGGGTCCTACAATGAGCAGTTCTTC. As protein: CASSRQGSYNEQFF.

This chain joins TRBV6-6 and TRBJ1-2; D perhaps matches TRBD1 (5 bases). V lost 2 bases and J lost 3, with 7 bases in between. In germline, CDR1 is MNHNY, CDR2 SVGAGI (reference sequence). The length of the CDR3 is 13 residues. CDR3 bases: TGTGCCAGCAGTTACGGAGGGGACTATGGCTACACCTTC. Translation gives CASSYGGDYGYTF.

The CDR3 nucleotides read TGTGCCATCAGTGAGACAGGACAGGGGGGTTCCGGGGAGCTGTTTTTT. Its protein is CAISETGQGGSGELFF. The V call is TRBV10-3, the J call TRBJ2-2, with 10 bases fitting TRBD1. The CDR3 runs to 16 residues. Germline trimming cut 2 bases from V and 6 bases from J; bases unmatched to any gene: 6. CDR1 is ENHRY, CDR2 SYGVKD, per germline.